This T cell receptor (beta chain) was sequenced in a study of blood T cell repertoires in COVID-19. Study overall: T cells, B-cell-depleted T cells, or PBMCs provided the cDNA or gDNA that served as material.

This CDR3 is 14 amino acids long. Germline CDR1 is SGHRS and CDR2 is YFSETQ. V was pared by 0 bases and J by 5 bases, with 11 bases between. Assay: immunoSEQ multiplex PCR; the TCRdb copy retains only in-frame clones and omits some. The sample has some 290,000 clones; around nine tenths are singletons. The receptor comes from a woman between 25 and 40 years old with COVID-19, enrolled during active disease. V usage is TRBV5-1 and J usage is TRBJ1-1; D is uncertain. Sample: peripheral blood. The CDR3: CASSLAGAGTEAFF. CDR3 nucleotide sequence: TGCGCCAGCAGCTTGGCCGGAGCGGGGACTGAAGCTTTCTTT.